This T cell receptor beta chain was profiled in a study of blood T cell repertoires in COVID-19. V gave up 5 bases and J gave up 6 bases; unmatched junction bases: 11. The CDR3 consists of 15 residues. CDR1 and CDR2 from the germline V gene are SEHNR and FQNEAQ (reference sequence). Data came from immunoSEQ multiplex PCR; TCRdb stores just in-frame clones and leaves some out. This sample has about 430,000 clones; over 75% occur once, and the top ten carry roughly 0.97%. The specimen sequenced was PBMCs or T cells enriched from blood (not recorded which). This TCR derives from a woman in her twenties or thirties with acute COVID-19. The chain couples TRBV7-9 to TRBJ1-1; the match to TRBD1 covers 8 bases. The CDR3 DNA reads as TGTGCCAGCAGCGCGCCGACAGGGGAAATGCCTGAAGCTTTCTTT. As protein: CASSAPTGEMPEAFF.